The source of this T cell receptor (beta chain) is a study of OX40 agonist ivuxolimab in advanced cancers. Broadly, across the study: Ivuxolimab was an agonistic, fully human IgG2 monoclonal antibody directed against OX40 (CD134), a costimulatory receptor. Prior anti-PD-1, anti-PD-L1 or anti-CTLA-4 therapy was permitted, and 35% to 40% of dose-escalation patients had received checkpoint inhibitors. The point of sequencing TCRbeta in the periphery was to test whether ivuxolimab changed TCR sequence diversity and drove clonal T-cell expansion. Of the roughly 50 dose-escalation patients, hepatocellular carcinoma was present in roughly 19, melanoma in approximately 15, renal cell carcinoma in 9 and head and neck cancer in 9. Partial responses occurred in three dose-escalation patients: two with cutaneous melanoma and one with hepatocellular carcinoma. Intravenous ivuxolimab was administered to patients every 2 weeks at six dose levels: 0.01, 0.1, 0.3, 1.5, 3 and 10 mg/kg. A male proportion of 82.7% and a mean age of about 60 years, ranging from roughly 23 to 79, were recorded for the dose-escalation cohort. The monotherapy dose-escalation portion (N of about 57 patients) of the phase I ivuxolimab trial is reported in the paper. Study-wide findings and limitations: After ivuxolimab, expanded clones were on average more numerous among CD8+ T cells than among CD4+ T cells. The antigen specificity of the clonally expanded peripheral T cells was not determined. Low levels of normalized T-cell clonal expansion were also seen in some patients who did not respond. Clonal expansion of both CD4+ and CD8+ blood T cells was observed from baseline to week 6 at doses 0.1 to 3.0 mg/kg. In partial responders in the 0.1-3.0 mg/kg groups, normalized peripheral clonal expansion was found to be among the lowest, especially among CD8+ T cells.

There are 12 amino acids in the CDR3, from cysteine to phenylalanine inclusive. Only the CDR3 region is kept as DNA, spanning 36 bases read in frame from base 1. The trial excluded patients who had a history of autoimmune disease or were on systemic immunosuppression. Peripheral blood for TCR sequencing was drawn from every dose cohort at baseline, at cycle 4 day 1 and at cycle 7 day 1. Samples came from an open-label, multicenter, first-in-human phase I dose-escalation trial of ivuxolimab. The trial enrolled adults with locally advanced or metastatic head and neck squamous cell, hepatocellular, melanoma or renal cell carcinoma. Before TCR sequencing, CD4+ and CD8+ T cells were separately sorted from peripheral blood. On this clone: No cognate antigen has been identified for it. No base-level quality is on record; no much larger clone is a single base apart.

To sequence the TCRbeta CDR3 region, genomic DNA was isolated from the sorted cells. TCRbeta CDR3 regions were sequenced using the immunoSEQ Assay. TCRdb provides this immuneACCESS table in a form limited to in-frame rearrangements. Some clones are lacking; in checked studies, under half of them reflect an unresolved V gene, and why the rest are absent is not known. Within this sample are 65,000 or so clones, with roughly 80% of them counted one time only. The ten largest clones take up 4% to 5% of the sample. This sequence originates from an adult with an advanced solid tumor such as melanoma, head and neck, liver or kidney cancer. The material sequenced was CD4+ or CD8+ T cells sorted from blood, taken in a trial of the OX40 agonist ivuxolimab. The chain couples TRBV12-2 to TRBJ1-2. TRBV12-2 is noted as a pseudogene. The nucleotides read TGTGCAAGTCGCTTAGATGCGTATGGCTACACCTTC. This is translated as CASRLDAYGYTF.